This TCR beta chain was obtained from a study of neurological immune-mediated disorders. This CDR3 is 16 amino acids long. Trimming at V came to 7 bases and at J to 4 bases, leaving 6 bases not matched to a gene. The germline V gene has CDR1 MDHEN and CDR2 SYDVKM. General study findings and limits: Expansion of TCR clones was greatest in HTLV-1-associated myelopathy and smallest in multiple sclerosis, where it fell below that of healthy controls. Because no CDR3 amino acid sequences were shared across subjects by expanded clones, private repertoires were suggested in all groups.

This clonotype was found many times. Its antigen is unknown. 5'RACE with 10-nucleotide random UMIs generated the cDNA. TCRdb re-derived calls from the 5' RACE reads in MiXCR, one entry per CDR3 protein. The profile shows roughly 55,000 distinct CDR3 sequences, approximately 15% of them singletons. Source material: PBMCs. The receptor's source is a man aged 60-69 years in good health. V is TRBV28 and J is TRBJ2-1; 14 nucleotides agree with TRBD2. The CDR3 bases are TGTGCCAGCACCCGGACTAGCGGGAGGAATTACAATGAGCAGTTCTTC. Its translation: CASTRTSGRNYNEQFF.